Each of the 10 T cell receptor beta chains below was sequenced from the same sample in a study of T cell changes during pregnancy in multiple sclerosis. Sequencing used immunoSEQ multiplex PCR; TCRdb keeps in-frame clones, though not all of them. The sample has about 62,000 clones, 80% to 90% seen once. Sample: peripheral blood, taken in the first trimester of pregnancy. The receptors derive from a female donor with multiple sclerosis, enrolled in a pregnancy study.

The chain has TRBV4-2 and TRBJ2-2; D is perhaps TRBD1 (6 bases). The ends were cut back, 4 bases at V and 3 bases at J, with 15 bases in the middle. The length of the CDR3 is 16 residues. Germline V CDR1 and CDR2: LGHNA, YNFKEQ. The CDR3 DNA reads TGTGCCAGCAGCCGCCCGACAGGACGATACACCGGGGAGCTGTTTTTT. Translating gives CASSRPTGRYTGELFF.

The chain employs TRBV7-9 and TRBJ1-1; tentatively, D is TRBD1 (6 bases). The germline gives CDR1 SEHNR, CDR2 FQNEAQ (reference sequence). The CDR3 covers 12 residues. V lost 9 bases and J lost 0, with 8 bases in between. The CDR3, as DNA: TGTGCCAGTACAGGGTTGAACACTGAAGCTTTCTTT. It translates to CASTGLNTEAFF. Complete variable domain (other parts from reference TRBV7-9 and TRBJ1-1): DTGVSQNPRHKITKRGQNVTFRCDPISEHNRLYWYRQTLGQGPEFLTYFQNEAQLEKSRLLSDRFSAERPKGSFSTLEIQRTEQGDSAMYLCASTGLNTEAFFGQGTRLTVV.

This clone was observed a handful of times. V gene TRBV30 combines with J gene TRBJ1-1; 7 positions agree with TRBD1. The J segment lost 3 bases and the V segment lost 7 bases, leaving 5 bases of the junction unmatched. Germline V lookup: CDR1 GTSNPN, CDR2 SVGIG (reference sequence). The CDR3 is 12 amino acids. The CDR3 DNA reads as TGTGCCTTGACGACAGGGTACACTGAAGCTTTCTTT. It codes for CALTTGYTEAFF.

As DNA, the CDR3 is TGTGCCAGCAGCCCCCGACTAGCGTCCTACAATGAGCAGTTCTTC. It translates to CASSPRLASYNEQFF. V gene TRBV5-4 combines with J gene TRBJ2-1; 8 bases match TRBD2. V lost 4 bases, J lost 1 base, and 4 bases stayed unmatched. CDR1 and CDR2 from the germline V gene are SGHNT and YYREEE (reference sequence). The CDR3 runs to 15 residues.

CDR3 amino acids: CASGLQGATEAFF. DNA of the CDR3: TGTGCTAGTGGTTTGCAGGGGGCCACTGAAGCTTTCTTT. J is TRBJ1-1 and V is TRBV12-5, with 8 bases aligning to TRBD1. The V gene end was trimmed by 2 bases and the J gene end by 4 bases; junction bases not matched to a gene: 0. The CDR3 totals 13 residues. CDR1 is LGHNT, CDR2 FRNRAP, per germline. The full variable domain, with the rest looked up from reference TRBV12-5 and TRBJ1-1, is DARVTQTPRHKVTEMGQEVTMRCQPILGHNTVFWYRQTMMQGLELLAYFRNRAPLDDSGMPKDRFSAEMPDATLATLKIQPSEPRDSAVYFCASGLQGATEAFFGQGTRLTVV.

CDR3: CASSQFREPAHEQFF. CDR3 in DNA: TGCGCCAGCAGCCAATTCCGGGAGCCGGCGCATGAGCAGTTCTTC. The rearrangement links TRBV4-3 to TRBJ2-1; D possibly corresponds to TRBD2 (6 bases). The V and J ends lost 2 bases and 8 bases respectively, with 16 bases between them. Looked up from germline, CDR1 is LGHNA and CDR2 is YSLEER. This CDR3 comprises 15 residues.

As DNA, the CDR3 is TGTGCCATCTTAGCTCCTAGCTCCTACAATGAGCAGTTCTTC. Translating it yields CAILAPSSYNEQFF. The chain recombines TRBV2 with TRBJ2-1; D remains ambiguous. V gave up 10 bases and J gave up 0 bases, with 13 bases separating them. CDR3 length: 14 residues. Germline assignment: CDR1 SNHLY and CDR2 FYNNEI. The whole variable domain, filled in from reference TRBV2 and TRBJ2-1, reads EPEVTQTPSHQVTQMGQEVILRCVPISNHLYFYWYRQILGQKVEFLVSFYNNEISEKSEIFDDQFSVERPDGSNFTLKIRSTKLEDSAMYFCAILAPSSYNEQFFGPGTRLTVL.

In this sample, this clone turned up once. J is TRBJ1-1 and V is TRBV6-1, with D uncertain. Trimming cost V 1 base and J 6 bases, with 6 bases left between them. This CDR3 is 12 amino acids long. The germline CDR1 and CDR2 sequences are MNHNS and SASEGT. The CDR3 coding sequence is TGTGCCAGCAGTGAAGGCGGGGCTGAAGCTTTCTTT. Amino acid sequence: CASSEGGAEAFF.

The gene calls are TRBV6-5 and TRBJ2-4; 8 nucleotides agree with TRBD2. CDR1 is MNHEY, CDR2 SVGAGI, per germline. CDR3 length: 15 amino acids. The V segment lost 2 bases and the J segment 4 bases; nucleotides outside the gene matches: 4. The CDR3 DNA sequence: TGTGCCAGCAGTTACACTAGCGGAGGGAAAAACATTCAGTACTTC. Translating gives CASSYTSGGKNIQYF.

The sample holds a few counts of this clone. The V gene is TRBV18, the J gene TRBJ1-1; TRBD1 agrees at 8 bases. Losses at the gene ends were 2 bases for V and 6 bases for J; bases not matched to a gene: 14. Germline assignment: CDR1 KGHSH and CDR2 LQKENI. This CDR3 contains 17 residues. The DNA of the CDR3 is TGTGCCAGCTCACCATCTGGGAGAATCAGGGGGCAGGCTGAAGCTTTCTTT. Translating gives CASSPSGRIRGQAEAFF.